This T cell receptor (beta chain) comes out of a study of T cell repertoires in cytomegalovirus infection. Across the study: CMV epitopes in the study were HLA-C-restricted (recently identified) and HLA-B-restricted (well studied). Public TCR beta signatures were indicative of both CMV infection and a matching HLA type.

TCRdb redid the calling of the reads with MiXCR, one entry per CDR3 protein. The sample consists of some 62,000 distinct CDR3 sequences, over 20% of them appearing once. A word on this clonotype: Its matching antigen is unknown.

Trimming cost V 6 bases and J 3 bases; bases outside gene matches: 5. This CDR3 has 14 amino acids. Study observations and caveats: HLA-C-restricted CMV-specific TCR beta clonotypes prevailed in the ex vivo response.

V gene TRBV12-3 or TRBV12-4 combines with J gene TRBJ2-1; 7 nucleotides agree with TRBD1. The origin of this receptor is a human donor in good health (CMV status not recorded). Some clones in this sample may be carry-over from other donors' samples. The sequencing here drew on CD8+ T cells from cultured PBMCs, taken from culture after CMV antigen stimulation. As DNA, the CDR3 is TGTGCCAGCAGCAGGGGACAGCGCTACAATGAGCAGTTCTTC. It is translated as CASSRGQRYNEQFF.